This record looks at one T cell receptor (beta chain) sequence and its context. The sample is drawn from a study of blood T cell repertoires in COVID-19. Trimming took 1 base from V and 3 from J; bases not matched to a gene: 9. Germline V gene data show CDR1 as SGHAT and CDR2 as FQNNGV. The CDR3 is 17 amino acids. Clones were sequenced by immunoSEQ multiplex PCR, and TCRdb holds only the in-frame ones, with some missing. Of a few hundred thousand clones in the sample, around 86% are singletons; the top ten hold 3.6%. The chain combines TRBV11-2 with TRBJ2-7; 10 bases line up with TRBD1. The sample consisted of peripheral blood. The clonotype comes from a young man with active or convalescent COVID-19. The chain's CDR3 is CASSLVSHGQGVYEQYF. Written as DNA, the CDR3 is TGTGCCAGCAGCTTAGTCTCACATGGACAGGGGGTCTACGAGCAGTACTTC.